The clone carrying this TCR beta chain was detected only a few times. Its antigen remains unknown. The sample belongs to a study of T-cell memory formation after mild COVID-19. CDR1 MGHDK and CDR2 SYGVNS come from the germline V gene. The length of the CDR3 is 13 residues. V was shortened by 3 bases and J by 8 bases, with 11 bases between the two germline ends. A 5'RACE reaction primed in the constant segment made cDNA libraries of TCR alpha and TCR beta, and these carried sample barcodes and UMIs. TCRdb recomputed calls from the 5' RACE reads with MiXCR, one row per CDR3 protein. The data show hundreds of thousands of distinct CDR3 sequences, approximately 16% seen once. Study-level findings and limits: Contracting CD4+ clones sat mainly in CM and EM; CD8+ in EMRA. Day 37-peaking second-wave clones had unconfirmed SARS-CoV-2 specificity.

The sequenced sample consisted of PBMCs or a T cell subset sorted from them (not recorded which). The gene calls are TRBV25-1 and TRBJ2-4; the D gene is possibly TRBD2 (5 bases). The clonotype originates from a man aged 18 to 29 who had mild COVID-19 (a few samples of this study predate the infection). Cell type and time point are not known. CDR3 sequence reads: CASSDVGIDIQYF. DNA of the CDR3: TGTGCCAGCAGTGACGTCGGGATAGACATTCAGTACTTC.